Below, 10 T cell receptor beta chains from the same sample are listed, as sequenced in a study of blood T cell repertoires in COVID-19 (TCRdb year 2020). Preparation of the library involved the immunoSEQ multiplex PCR assay. TCRdb re-hosts the immuneACCESS table, in-frame sequences only. Its copies lack some clones; in the studies checked, an unresolved V gene accounts for under half of them, and the cause for the rest is not known. Here the sample has 120,000 to 150,000 clones; 75% to 85% occur a single time. The biggest ten clones account for 3.5% to 5% of the sample. The specimen sequenced was peripheral blood. These receptor sequences come from an elderly woman with acute or convalescent COVID-19.

The chain links TRBV9 to TRBJ1-1; D unresolved. The CDR3 is 12 residues long. The germline V gene encodes CDR1 SGDLS and CDR2 YYNGEE. Trimming stripped 0 bases from V and 4 bases from J, with 4 bases between. The CDR3 reads CASSVAGTEAFF. The CDR3 DNA follows: TGTGCCAGCAGCGTAGCCGGCACTGAAGCTTTCTTT.

The chain employs TRBV5-4 and TRBJ2-3; 11 bases align to TRBD2. Trimming at V came to 3 bases and at J to 2 bases, leaving 5 bases not matched to a gene. CDR3 length: 16 residues. Germline CDR1 is SGHNT and CDR2 is YYREEE (reference sequence). CDR3 nucleotides: TGTGCCAGCAGCTCCCGACTAGCGGGACCCACAGATACGCAGTATTTT. Residues: CASSSRLAGPTDTQYF.

The chain uses TRBV10-3 and TRBJ1-1; D unclear. The CDR3 is 11 amino acids. V shed 8 bases and J shed 1 base, with 5 bases lying between them. The germline gives CDR1 ENHRY, CDR2 SYGVKD. The CDR3 sequence is CAIGQNTEAFF. The CDR3 region has the DNA TGTGCCATCGGGCAGAACACTGAAGCTTTCTTT.

The chain links TRBV12-3 or TRBV12-4 to TRBJ1-6; TRBD1 matches at 9 bases. V lost 6 bases, J lost 7 bases, and 1 base stayed unmatched. The CDR3 loop spans 13 amino acids. CDR3 amino acids: CASRTGGNSPLHF. DNA for the CDR3: TGTGCCAGCAGGACAGGGGGGAATTCACCCCTCCACTTT.

The chain uses TRBV5-1 and TRBJ2-7; 7 nucleotides align to TRBD1. J lost 2 bases, V lost 0 bases, and 5 bases had no gene match. The germline CDR1 and CDR2 sequences are SGHRS and YFSETQ. This CDR3 comprises 15 residues. The CDR3 nucleotides read TGCGCCAGCAGCTTGGGTGTACAGGGGACCTACGAGCAGTACTTC. Its translation: CASSLGVQGTYEQYF.

This chain joins TRBV10-3 and TRBJ1-5, with a weak D call TRBD1 (6 bases). Trimming removed 4 bases at V and 3 bases at J, with 16 bases between. Germline loops: CDR1 ENHRY, CDR2 SYGVKD. This CDR3 comprises 16 residues. This CDR3 is CAISAERPGVNQPQHF. In nucleotides, the CDR3 is TGTGCCATCAGTGCAGAGCGCCCAGGGGTCAATCAGCCCCAGCATTTT.

This clone showed up just a few times. The V and J genes are TRBV6-6 and TRBJ1-3; D may be TRBD1 (5 bases). Germline loops: CDR1 MNHNY, CDR2 SVGAGI (reference sequence). The V end lost 7 bases, the J end lost 11 bases, and 18 bases lay between the germline ends. The CDR3 runs 13 residues. CDR3 coding DNA: TGTGCCAGCACCCTATCCGCCGGGACTGCCATATATTTT. It translates to CASTLSAGTAIYF.

The rearrangement uses TRBV7-6 and TRBJ1-2, with D hard to call. Germline values: CDR1 SGHVS, CDR2 FNYEAQ. CDR3 length: 13 amino acids. V shed 5 bases and J shed 2 bases, with 9 bases lying between them. In DNA form, the CDR3 reads TGTGCCAGCAGCCCCTTTGGCAACTATGGCTACACCTTC. Protein product: CASSPFGNYGYTF.

This chain joins TRBV5-6 and TRBJ2-5; a weak D match, TRBD2 (5 bases). Trimming took 6 bases from V and 1 from J, leaving 10 bases between them. Germline V gene data show CDR1 as SGHDT and CDR2 as YYEEEE. The CDR3 is 13 amino acids. The CDR3 nucleotides read TGTGCCAGCACCGCGGGCATCCAAGAGACCCAGTACTTC. Its translation is CASTAGIQETQYF.

The chain joins TRBV29-1 to TRBJ1-1; the match to TRBD1 covers 8 bases. J gave up 6 bases and V 1 base, and 4 bases lay outside the gene matches. The CDR3 has 13 amino acids. Germline CDR1 reads SQVTM; CDR2 reads ANQGSEA. As DNA, the CDR3 is TGCAGCGTTGAAGTATTACAGGGGGCTGAAGCTTTCTTT. Translation: CSVEVLQGAEAFF.